This T cell receptor beta chain was sequenced in a study of T cells in Graves' hyperthyroidism and ophthalmopathy. Study context: Blood was drawn when the patient was first diagnosed and still untreated.

Between the trimmed V and J ends, which lost 5 bases and 5 bases, there was a span of 12 bases. The CDR3 length is 13 residues. Germline loops: CDR1 SGHAT, CDR2 FQNNGV. This clonotype was seen at least ten times. An absence of ophthalmopathy progression within 18 months meant stable Graves' hyperthyroidism. Hyperthyroidism in the patients, aged 18 to 65, was newly diagnosed and under 2 months in duration. The study excluded patients with uncontrolled infection, other autoimmune disease, pregnancy or lactation. Amplification of TCR beta CDR3 regions used RNA as the template. During a first-round RT-PCR of the TCR CDR3, the HTBI primer set was used. TCRdb fed the multiplex PCR reads into MiXCR, producing one record per CDR3 protein. The sample holds about 420,000 distinct CDR3 sequences, about 13% seen once.

The clonotype comes from a young woman with Graves' hyperthyroidism. The V and J genes are TRBV11-2 and TRBJ2-5; a weak D match, TRBD1 (6 bases). Input material: blood. In DNA form, the CDR3 reads TGTGCCAGCAGCACACGAACAGGGGAGACCCAGTACTTC. Its protein product is CASSTRTGETQYF.